This T cell receptor (beta chain) was identified during a study of T cell responses to AZD1222 COVID-19 vaccine. Between the trimmed V and J ends, which lost 3 bases and 9 bases, there was a span of 19 bases. Germline V gene data show CDR1 as SGDLS and CDR2 as YYNGEE. This CDR3 has 15 amino acids. Whole-study results and caveats: Among vaccine-associated CD4 TCRs, coverage spanned spike, with dominance at 160-218 and 743-854.

The protocol was immunoSEQ multiplex PCR, while the TCRdb copy is restricted to in-frame clones and leaves out a portion. The sample contains about 140,000 clones, about 94% of which appear only once. This clone was observed a single time. Its antigen is still unknown. The sequence derives from an adult who received the AZD1222 COVID-19 vaccine. The sequencing here drew on peripheral blood, taken 28 days after the second AZD1222 dose. The chain recombines TRBV9 with TRBJ1-5; D is possibly TRBD1 (6 bases). The CDR3 DNA follows: TGTGCCAGCAGCGCAGAACCGGGACATGGGAGGCCCCAGCATTTT. Protein: CASSAEPGHGRPQHF.